One and the same sample provided the 4 T cell receptor beta chains below, sequenced in a study of cytomegalovirus exposure and HLA in healthy donors. The PCR was carried out with 60 Vbeta primers and 13 Jbeta primers. Here immunoSEQ multiplex PCR was the method, and the copy in TCRdb shows in-frame clones only, minus some. The sample has around 200,000 clones; more than 80% are singletons. Sequencing was carried out using PBMCs. The origin of the receptors is a boy aged 5-17 years in good health and CMV-seronegative.

The chain combines TRBV21-1 with TRBJ2-7; the table gives TRBD2 as D, unverified against the DNA. TRBV21-1 has pseudogene status. This CDR3 has 18 residues. The CDR3 region is CASSKGLAGNHLIYEQYF. Here the CDR3 DNA reads TGTGCCAGCAGCAAAGGGCTAGCGGGCAACCATTTAATCTACGAGCAGTACTTC.

The chain couples TRBV25-1 to TRBJ1-5, with a weak D call TRBD1 (6 bases). Germline CDR1 is MGHDK and CDR2 is SYGVNS. The CDR3 totals 16 residues. Trimming left V 4 bases short and J 5 bases short, with 18 bases between. The CDR3 region is CASSGNREVVDQPQHF. CDR3 DNA sequence: TGTGCCAGCAGTGGTAACAGGGAAGTGGTTGATCAGCCCCAGCATTTT.

The J gene is TRBJ1-5, the V gene TRBV6-1, with D possibly TRBD1 on 5 matching bases. The germline V and J ends were trimmed by 1 base and 3 bases, with 16 bases remaining between them. Germline V gene data show CDR1 as MNHNS and CDR2 as SASEGT. The CDR3 has 17 amino acids. The CDR3 spells CASSEVPVGTLNQPQHF. The CDR3 DNA sequence: TGTGCCAGCAGTGAAGTTCCGGTAGGGACTCTCAATCAGCCCCAGCATTTT.

This rearrangement joins TRBV19 to TRBJ1-1; D unresolved. This CDR3 is built from 15 residues. The germline V gene encodes CDR1 LNHDA and CDR2 SQIVND (reference sequence). V was shortened by 4 bases and J by 0 bases, with 12 bases between the two germline ends. The CDR3, as DNA: TGTGCCAGTAGTACCACCGCATCGGTGAACACTGAAGCTTTCTTT. Amino acids: CASSTTASVNTEAFF.